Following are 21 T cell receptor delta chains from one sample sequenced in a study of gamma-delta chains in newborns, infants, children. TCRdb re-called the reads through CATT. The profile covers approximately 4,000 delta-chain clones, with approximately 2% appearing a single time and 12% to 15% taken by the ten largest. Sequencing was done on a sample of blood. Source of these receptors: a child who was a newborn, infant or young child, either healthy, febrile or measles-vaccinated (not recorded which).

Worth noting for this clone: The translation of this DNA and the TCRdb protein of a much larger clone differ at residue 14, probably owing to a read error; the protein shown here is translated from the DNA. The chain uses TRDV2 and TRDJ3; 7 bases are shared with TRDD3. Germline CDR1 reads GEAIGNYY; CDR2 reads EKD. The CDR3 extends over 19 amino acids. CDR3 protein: CACDTWGTLSSWDARQMFF. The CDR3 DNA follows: TGTGCCTGTGACACCTGGGGGACCTTGAGCTCCTGGGACGCCCGACAGATGTTTTTC.

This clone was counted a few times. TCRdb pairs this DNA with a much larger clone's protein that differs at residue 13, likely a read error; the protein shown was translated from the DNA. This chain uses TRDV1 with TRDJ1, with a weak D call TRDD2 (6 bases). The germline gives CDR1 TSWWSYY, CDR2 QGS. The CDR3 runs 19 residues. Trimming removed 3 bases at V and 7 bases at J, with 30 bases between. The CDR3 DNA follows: TGTGCTCTTGGGGACCTAACCGACCTTCCCCGGGGGGTAGAAGGTAAACTCATCTTT. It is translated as CALGDLTDLPRGVEGKLIF.

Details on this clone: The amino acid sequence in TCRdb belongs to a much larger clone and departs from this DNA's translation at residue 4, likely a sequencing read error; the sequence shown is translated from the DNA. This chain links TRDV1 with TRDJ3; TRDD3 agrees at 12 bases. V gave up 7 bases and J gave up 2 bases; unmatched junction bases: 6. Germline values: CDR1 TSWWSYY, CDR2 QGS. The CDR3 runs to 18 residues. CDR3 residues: CALEEYWGIPWDTRQMFF. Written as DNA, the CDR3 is TGTGCTCTTGAGGAGTACTGGGGGATACCCTGGGACACCCGACAGATGTTTTTC.

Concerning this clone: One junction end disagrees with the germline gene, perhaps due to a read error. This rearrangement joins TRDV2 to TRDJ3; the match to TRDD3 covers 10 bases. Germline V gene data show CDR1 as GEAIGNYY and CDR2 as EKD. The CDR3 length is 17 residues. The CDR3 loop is CACGTVLGDWGTRQMFF. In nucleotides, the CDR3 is TGTGCCTGTGGCACCGTACTGGGGGATTGGGGCACCCGACAGATGTTCTTC.

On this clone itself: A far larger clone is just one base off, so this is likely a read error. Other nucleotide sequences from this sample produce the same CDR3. The CDR3 DNA follows: TGTGCTCTTGGGACCGGTTGGGAGTTTCCAGCACAACTCTTCTTT. Its protein is CALGTGWEFPAQLFF. The gene calls are TRDV1 and TRDJ2; D uncertain. Germline V gives CDR1 TSWWSYY, CDR2 QGS. This CDR3 region has 15 residues. V was cut by 5 bases and J by 6 bases, with 16 bases left in between.

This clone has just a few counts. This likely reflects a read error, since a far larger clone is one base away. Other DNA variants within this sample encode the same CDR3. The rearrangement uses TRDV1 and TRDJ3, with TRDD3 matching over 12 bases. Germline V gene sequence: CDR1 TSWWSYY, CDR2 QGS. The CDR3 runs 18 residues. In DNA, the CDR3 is TGTGCTCTTGGGGAGTACTGGGGGATACCCTGGGACACCCGACAGATGTTTTTT. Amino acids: CALGEYWGIPWDTRQMFF.

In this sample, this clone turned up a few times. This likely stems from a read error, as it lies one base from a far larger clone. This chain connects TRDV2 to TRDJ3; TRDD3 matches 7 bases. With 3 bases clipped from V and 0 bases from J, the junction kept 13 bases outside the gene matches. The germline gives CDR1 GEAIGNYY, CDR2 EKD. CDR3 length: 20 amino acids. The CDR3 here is CACDRTGESVSSWDTRQMFF. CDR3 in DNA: TGTGCCTGTGACCGTACTGGGGAATCTGTAAGCTCCTGGGACACCCGACAGATGTTTTTC.

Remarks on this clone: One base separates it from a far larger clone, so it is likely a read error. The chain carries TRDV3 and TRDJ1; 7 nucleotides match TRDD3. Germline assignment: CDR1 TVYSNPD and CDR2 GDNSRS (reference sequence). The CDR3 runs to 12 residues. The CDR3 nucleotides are TGTGCCTTTGAGGGATACACCAATAAACTCATCTTT. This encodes CAFEGYTNKLIF.

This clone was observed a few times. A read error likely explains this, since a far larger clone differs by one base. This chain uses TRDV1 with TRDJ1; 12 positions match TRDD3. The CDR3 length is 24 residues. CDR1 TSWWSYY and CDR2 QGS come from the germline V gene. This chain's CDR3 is CALGELNPYSGTGGYFHSTDKLTF. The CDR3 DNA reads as TGTGCTCTTGGGGAACTAAACCCCTATTCCGGTACTGGGGGATACTTCCACAGCACCGATAAACTCACCTTT.

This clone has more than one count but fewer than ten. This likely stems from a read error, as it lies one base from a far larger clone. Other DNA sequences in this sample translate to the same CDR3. CDR3 DNA: TGTGCTCTTGGGGAAAGTAGCGGGACTGGGGGATCCGATAAGCTCATCTTT. Translation: CALGESSGTGGSDKLIF. This sequence joins TRDV1 and TRDJ1; TRDD3 matches at 10 bases. The CDR3 has 17 residues. In germline, CDR1 is TSWWSYY, CDR2 QGS.

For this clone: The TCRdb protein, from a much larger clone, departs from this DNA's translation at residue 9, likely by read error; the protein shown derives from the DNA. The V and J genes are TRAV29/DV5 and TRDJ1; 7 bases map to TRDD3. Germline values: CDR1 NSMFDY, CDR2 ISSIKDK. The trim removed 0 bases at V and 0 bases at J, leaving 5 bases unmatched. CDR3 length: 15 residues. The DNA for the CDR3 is TGTGCAGCAAGCGTTCTGGGGGCCCACACCGATAAACTCATCTTT. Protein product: CAASVLGAHTDKLIF.

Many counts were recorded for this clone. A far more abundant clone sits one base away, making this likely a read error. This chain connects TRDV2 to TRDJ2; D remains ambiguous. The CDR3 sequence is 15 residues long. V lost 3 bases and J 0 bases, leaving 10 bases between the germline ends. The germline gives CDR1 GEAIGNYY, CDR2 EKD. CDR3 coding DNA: TGTGCCTGTGACCGGGTCCCCTCTTTGACAGCACAACTCTTCTTT. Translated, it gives CACDRVPSLTAQLFF.

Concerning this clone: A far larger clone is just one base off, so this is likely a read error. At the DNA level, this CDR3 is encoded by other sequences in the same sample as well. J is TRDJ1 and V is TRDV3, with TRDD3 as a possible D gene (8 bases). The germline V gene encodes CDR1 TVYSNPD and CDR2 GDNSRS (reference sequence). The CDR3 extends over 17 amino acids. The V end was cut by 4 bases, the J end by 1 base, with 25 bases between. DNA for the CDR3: TGTGCCTCTAAAGTTCCTACCGGGGGATATGCCACCGATAAACTCATCTTT. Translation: CASKVPTGGYATDKLIF.

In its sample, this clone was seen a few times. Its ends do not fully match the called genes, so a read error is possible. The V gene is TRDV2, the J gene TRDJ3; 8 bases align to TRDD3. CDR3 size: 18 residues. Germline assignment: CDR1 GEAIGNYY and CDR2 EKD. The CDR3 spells CACATTGGLSWDTRQMFF. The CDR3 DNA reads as TGTGCCTGTGCCACTACTGGGGGTCTCTCCTGGGACACCCGACAGATGTTCTTC.

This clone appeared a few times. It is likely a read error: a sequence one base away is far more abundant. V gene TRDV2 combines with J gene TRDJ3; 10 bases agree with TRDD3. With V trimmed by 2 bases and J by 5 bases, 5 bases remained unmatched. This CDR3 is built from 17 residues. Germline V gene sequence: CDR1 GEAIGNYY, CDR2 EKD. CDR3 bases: TGTGCCTGTGACAAACTGGGGGATGCCCGGGACACCCGACAGATGTTTTTC. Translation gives CACDKLGDARDTRQMFF.

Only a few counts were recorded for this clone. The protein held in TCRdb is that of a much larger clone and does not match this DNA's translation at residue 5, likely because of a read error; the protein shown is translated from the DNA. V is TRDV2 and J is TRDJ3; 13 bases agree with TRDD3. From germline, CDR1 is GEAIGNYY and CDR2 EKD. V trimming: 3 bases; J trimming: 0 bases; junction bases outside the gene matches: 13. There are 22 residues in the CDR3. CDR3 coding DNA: TGTGCCTGTGACGCCCTTACTGGGGGATACGCATCCAGCTCCTGGGACACCCGACAGATGTTTTTC. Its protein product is CACDALTGGYASSSWDTRQMFF.

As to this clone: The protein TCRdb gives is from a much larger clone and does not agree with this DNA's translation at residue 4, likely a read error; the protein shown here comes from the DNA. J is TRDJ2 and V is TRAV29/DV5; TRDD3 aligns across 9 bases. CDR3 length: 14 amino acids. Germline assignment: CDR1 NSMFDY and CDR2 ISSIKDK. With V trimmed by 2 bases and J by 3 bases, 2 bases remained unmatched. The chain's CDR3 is CAARYWGMTAQLFF. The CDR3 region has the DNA TGTGCAGCAAGGTACTGGGGGATGACAGCACAACTCTTCTTT.

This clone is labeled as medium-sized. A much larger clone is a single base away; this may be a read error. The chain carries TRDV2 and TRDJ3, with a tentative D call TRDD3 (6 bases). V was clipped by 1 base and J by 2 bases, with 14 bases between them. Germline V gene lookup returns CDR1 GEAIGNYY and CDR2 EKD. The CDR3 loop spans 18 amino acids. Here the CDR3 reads CACDTGGPFPWDTRQMFF. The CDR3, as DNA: TGTGCCTGTGACACTGGGGGCCCTTTCCCCTGGGACACCCGACAGATGTTTTTC.

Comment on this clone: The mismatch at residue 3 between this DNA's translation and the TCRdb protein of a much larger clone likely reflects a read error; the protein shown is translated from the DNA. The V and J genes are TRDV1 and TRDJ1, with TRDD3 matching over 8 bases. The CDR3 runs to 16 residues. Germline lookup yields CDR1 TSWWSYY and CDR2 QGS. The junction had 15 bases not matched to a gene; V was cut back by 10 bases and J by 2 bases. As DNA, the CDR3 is TGTGCTCCTGGACCCACCCAGGGGATACTTACCGATAAACTCATCTTT. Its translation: CAPGPTQGILTDKLIF.

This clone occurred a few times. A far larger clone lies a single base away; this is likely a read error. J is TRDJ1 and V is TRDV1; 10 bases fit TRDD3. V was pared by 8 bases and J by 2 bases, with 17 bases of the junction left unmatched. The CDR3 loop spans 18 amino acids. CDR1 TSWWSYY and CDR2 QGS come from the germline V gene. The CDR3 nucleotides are TGTGCTCTTTTTCCTTCCTGCTGGGGGATAAGCTGGACCGATAAACTCATCTTT. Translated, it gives CALFPSCWGISWTDKLIF.

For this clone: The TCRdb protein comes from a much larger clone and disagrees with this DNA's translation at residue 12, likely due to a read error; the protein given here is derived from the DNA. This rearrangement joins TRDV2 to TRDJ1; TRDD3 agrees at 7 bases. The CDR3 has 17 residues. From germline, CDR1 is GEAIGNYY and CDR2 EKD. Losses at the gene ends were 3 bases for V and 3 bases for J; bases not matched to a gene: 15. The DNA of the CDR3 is TGTGCCTGTGACCCTGCGGGGGATCGGCTGTACGCCGATAAACTCATCTTT. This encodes CACDPAGDRLYADKLIF.